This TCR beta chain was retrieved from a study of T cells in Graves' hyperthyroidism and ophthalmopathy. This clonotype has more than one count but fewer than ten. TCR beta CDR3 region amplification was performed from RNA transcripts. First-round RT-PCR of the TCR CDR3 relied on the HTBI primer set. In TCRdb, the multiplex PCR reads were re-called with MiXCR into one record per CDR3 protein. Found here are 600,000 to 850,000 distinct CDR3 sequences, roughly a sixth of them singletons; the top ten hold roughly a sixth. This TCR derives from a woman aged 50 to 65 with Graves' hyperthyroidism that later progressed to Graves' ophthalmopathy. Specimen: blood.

DNA of the CDR3: TGTGCCAGCAGCCAATCTGGGGCCAACGTCCTGACTTTC. Its protein is CASSQSGANVLTF. This chain connects TRBV7-3 to TRBJ2-6; the D is unclear. Germline V gene lookup returns CDR1 SGHTA and CDR2 FQGTGA. The CDR3 totals 13 residues. V lost 5 bases, J lost 1 base, and 3 bases lay in between.